The entry below describes one T cell receptor (beta chain). The data belong to a study of T cells in Graves' hyperthyroidism and ophthalmopathy. What was amplified from RNA transcripts were TCR beta CDR3 regions. With the HTBI primer set, the TCR CDR3 went through a first round of RT-PCR. TCRdb itself ran the multiplex PCR reads through MiXCR, one entry per CDR3 protein. The table has some 600,000 distinct CDR3 sequences, more than 45% seen once. In germline, CDR1 is ENHRY, CDR2 SYGVKD. Trimming shortened V by 7 bases and J by 7 bases, and 18 bases separated the two germline ends. The CDR3 is 14 residues long.

V and J are TRBV10-3 and TRBJ2-3; D is possibly TRBD1 (5 bases). The receptor comes from a woman younger than 35 with Graves' hyperthyroidism. The source material was peripheral blood or thyroid tissue (not recorded which). The CDR3 loop reads CAINQGEDRNTQYF. DNA for the CDR3: TGTGCCATCAACCAGGGCGAGGACCGGAATACGCAGTATTTT.